Below, 27 T cell receptor beta chains from the same sample are listed, as sequenced in a study of cytomegalovirus exposure and HLA in healthy donors (dated by TCRdb to 2016 to 2017). The library came from the immunoSEQ multiplex PCR assay. The multiplex PCR relied on a mix of 60 forward primers for TCR Vbeta segments and 13 reverse primers for TCR Jbeta segments. Imported from immuneACCESS, the table was reduced by TCRdb to in-frame sequences with V and J called. These copies leave out some clones; in studies compared against another copy, an unresolved V gene accounts for under half, and the cause of the remainder is not known. Here the sample has over 95,000 clones; 74% occur a single time. The top ten hold 2% to 2.5% of the sample. The sample consisted of PBMCs. The receptors were sampled from a human donor in good health.

V and J are TRBV7-7 and TRBJ2-3, with 7 nucleotides matching TRBD1. This CDR3 region has 14 residues. V lost 5 bases, J lost 1 base, and 3 bases stayed unmatched. Germline CDR1 is SSHAT and CDR2 is FNYEAQ (reference sequence). The CDR3 DNA follows: TGTGCCAGCAGCATCGACAGGGGCACAGATACGCAGTATTTT. Translated, it gives CASSIDRGTDTQYF. The full variable domain, completed using reference TRBV7-7 and TRBJ2-3, is GAGVSQSPRYKVTKRGQDVTLRCDPISSHATLYWYQQALGQGPEFLTYFNYEAQPDKSGLPSDRFSAERPEGSISTLTIQRTEQRDSAMYRCASSIDRGTDTQYFGPGTRLTVL.

The chain recombines TRBV5-1 with TRBJ2-5, with 7 bases that match TRBD2. With V trimmed by 1 base and J by 5 bases, 5 bases remained unmatched. This CDR3 contains 14 residues. CDR1 and CDR2 from the germline V gene are SGHRS and YFSETQ. CDR3 region: CASSLRPGGETQYF. The DNA of the CDR3 is TGCGCCAGCAGCTTGAGGCCCGGGGGGGAGACCCAGTACTTC.

This chain links TRBV28 with TRBJ2-7; no firm D call. Trimming removed 2 bases at V and 4 bases at J, with 15 bases between. Germline V gene data show CDR1 as MDHEN and CDR2 as SYDVKM. CDR3 length equals 15 residues. For the CDR3, the DNA is TGTGCCAGCAGTTTACCGGCCTCTAGTAGGTACGAGCAGTACTTC. It is translated as CASSLPASSRYEQYF.

The rearrangement uses TRBV28 and TRBJ2-7, with 10 positions matching TRBD2. The ends lost 8 bases at V and 6 bases at J; junction bases unmatched: 7. Germline loops: CDR1 MDHEN, CDR2 SYDVKM. The CDR3 sequence is 13 residues long. The chain's CDR3 is CASQYSGRSEQYF. The CDR3 DNA sequence: TGTGCCAGCCAATATAGCGGGAGGTCCGAGCAGTACTTC.

The chain links TRBV5-4 to TRBJ1-6; the D gene is possibly TRBD1 (5 bases). CDR1 and CDR2 from the germline V gene are SGHNT and YYREEE (reference sequence). V shed 0 bases and J shed 5 bases, with 9 bases lying between them. The CDR3 covers 15 residues. CDR3 DNA sequence: TGTGCCAGCAGCTTGGCGGGCAGGGATAATTCACCCCTCCACTTT. Encoded protein: CASSLAGRDNSPLHF.

This sequence joins TRBV5-5 and TRBJ2-3; 7 bases match TRBD2. V was pared by 0 bases and J by 7 bases, with 5 bases of the junction left unmatched. Germline-derived CDR1 and CDR2 are SGHKS and YYEKEE (reference sequence). The CDR3 spans 14 residues. The CDR3 loop reads CASSLGGRVNTQYF. The CDR3 DNA reads TGTGCCAGCAGCTTGGGAGGGAGGGTAAATACGCAGTATTTT.

The chain carries TRBV7-8 and TRBJ1-1, with 10 bases aligning to TRBD1. Per the germline V gene, CDR1 is SGHVS and CDR2 is FQNEAQ. The CDR3 has 15 residues. V dropped 1 base and J dropped 11; count of bases not matched to a gene: 10. CDR3 residues: CASSLEGQGILKAFF. CDR3 nucleotides: TGTGCCAGCAGCTTAGAGGGACAGGGGATACTGAAGGCTTTCTTT.

The rearrangement links TRBV29-1 to TRBJ2-3; 8 bases map to TRBD1. Trimming at V came to 7 bases and at J to 2 bases, leaving 11 bases not matched to a gene. This CDR3 is 15 amino acids long. CDR1 is SQVTM, CDR2 ANQGSEA, per germline. The CDR3 is CSGIPLRGPTDTQYF. CDR3 nucleotides: TGCAGCGGGATCCCCCTCAGGGGGCCCACAGATACGCAGTATTTT.

The chain has TRBV28 and TRBJ1-5; the D is unclear. CDR3 length equals 13 residues. The V gene lost 11 bases and the J gene lost 0 bases, with 11 bases spanning the gap. The germline V gene has CDR1 MDHEN and CDR2 SYDVKM. CDR3 nucleotides: TGTGCCTGCCAACTGTATAGCAATCAGCCCCAGCATTTT. It yields the protein CACQLYSNQPQHF. Full variable domain (rest looked up from reference TRBV28 and TRBJ1-5): DVKVTQSSRYLVKRTGEKVFLECVQDMDHENMFWYRQDPGLGLRLIYFSYDVKMKEKGDIPEGYSVSREKKERFSLILESASTNQTSMYLCACQLYSNQPQHFGDGTRLSIL.

This clone has a single count. The genes are TRBV28 and TRBJ1-6; TRBD1 matches at 7 bases. This CDR3 has 15 residues. The V segment lost 4 bases and the J segment 9 bases; nucleotides outside the gene matches: 9. Germline CDR1 is MDHEN and CDR2 is SYDVKM. CDR3 protein: CASSSLDRATSPLHF. The CDR3 DNA reads as TGTGCCAGCAGTTCACTAGACAGGGCGACTTCACCCCTCCACTTT.

V usage is TRBV28 and J usage is TRBJ2-4; 8 bases are shared with TRBD1. The CDR3 extends over 16 amino acids. Germline values: CDR1 MDHEN, CDR2 SYDVKM. V was pared by 6 bases and J by 4 bases, with 11 bases of the junction left unmatched. CDR3 bases: TGTGCCAGCAGCCCCCCCTGGCGGACAGGGAAAAACATTCAGTACTTC. Amino acids: CASSPPWRTGKNIQYF.

This chain connects TRBV5-1 to TRBJ2-5; the match to TRBD2 covers 8 bases. CDR3 size: 15 residues. Trimming cost V 5 bases and J 3 bases; bases outside gene matches: 9. Germline CDR1 is SGHRS and CDR2 is YFSETQ. CDR3 coding DNA: TGCGCCAGCAGTGAGGGTAGCGGGATAAAAGAGACCCAGTACTTC. Amino acid sequence: CASSEGSGIKETQYF.

This clone was observed a few times. The rearrangement links TRBV13 to TRBJ2-3, with a possible D match to TRBD2 (5 bases). V lost 5 bases and J 0 bases, leaving 15 bases between the germline ends. Germline CDR1 PRHDT, CDR2 FYEKMQ (reference sequence). The CDR3 covers 16 residues. In nucleotides, the CDR3 is TGTGCCAGCAGCCCCTTAGCTGGACTGAGCACAGATACGCAGTATTTT. Translated, it gives CASSPLAGLSTDTQYF.

The rearrangement links TRBV5-4 to TRBJ2-6; no clear D gene. The CDR3 covers 14 residues. V lost 5 bases and J lost 0, with 6 bases in between. Germline assignment: CDR1 SGHNT and CDR2 YYREEE (reference sequence). The CDR3 loop reads CASRALSGANVLTF. CDR3 DNA sequence: TGTGCCAGCAGAGCACTCTCTGGGGCCAACGTCCTGACTTTC.

This chain connects TRBV28 to TRBJ2-7; a weak D match, TRBD1 (7 bases). The V gene's germline CDR1 is MDHEN and CDR2 SYDVKM. CDR3 size: 15 residues. The V end was cut by 8 bases, the J end by 2 bases, with 19 bases between. The DNA for the CDR3 is TGTGCCAGCTACGCCCCCGCGGGACAGACCTACGAGCAGTACTTC. This codes for CASYAPAGQTYEQYF.

The V call is TRBV19, the J call TRBJ1-3; D not resolved. Germline V CDR1 and CDR2: LNHDA, SQIVND (reference sequence). This CDR3 comprises 13 residues. V shed 6 bases and J shed 4 bases, with 10 bases lying between them. The CDR3 sequence: CASSPEGGNTIYF. The CDR3, as DNA: TGTGCCAGTAGCCCCGAGGGAGGAAACACCATATATTTT.

This clone was observed a handful of times. The chain employs TRBV4-3 and TRBJ1-1, with TRBD1 identical over 8 bases. This CDR3 is 15 amino acids long. V was clipped by 2 bases and J by 4 bases; unmatched bases: 6. CDR1 is LGHNA, CDR2 YSLEER, per germline. The CDR3 spells CASSQFGQGTTEAFF. CDR3 sequence (DNA): TGCGCCAGCAGCCAATTTGGACAGGGAACCACTGAAGCTTTCTTT.

Remarks on this clone: The junction departs from germline at one end; a sequencing error may be responsible. This chain uses TRBV6-1 with TRBJ2-7; 7 bases map to TRBD2. Per the germline V gene, CDR1 is MNHNS and CDR2 is SASEGT. CDR3 length: 12 residues. Here the CDR3 DNA reads TGTGCCAGCAGCCCATCGGGGGGAAGATTTCACTTC. Translation: CASSPSGGRFHF.

The J gene is TRBJ2-7, the V gene TRBV7-9, with D unclear. Trimming pared 2 bases from V and 1 base from J, leaving 15 bases between. The CDR3 is 16 residues long. Germline CDR1 and CDR2: SEHNR and FQNEAQ (reference sequence). DNA of the CDR3: TGTGCCAGCAGCTTAACAACGTGGGCCGATTCCTACGAGCAGTACTTC. This translates into CASSLTTWADSYEQYF.

Concerning this clone: The same CDR3 arises from other DNA sequences in this sample as well. The genes are TRBV6-6 and TRBJ2-1, with TRBD2 identical over 13 bases. The V and J ends lost 4 bases and 4 bases, in that order; junction bases with no gene match: 1. The CDR3 totals 15 residues. Germline CDR1 and CDR2: MNHNY and SVGAGI (reference sequence). Here the CDR3 reads CASSSGLAGYNEQFF. For the CDR3, the DNA is TGTGCCAGCAGTTCGGGACTAGCGGGATACAATGAGCAGTTCTTC.

V gene TRBV7-8 combines with J gene TRBJ1-5; 9 bases align to TRBD1. The germline V gene has CDR1 SGHVS and CDR2 FQNEAQ. The ends lost 4 bases at V and 3 bases at J; junction bases unmatched: 25. The CDR3 runs to 22 residues. Here the CDR3 reads CASSSQATGGHGGGQFNQPQHF. CDR3 DNA: TGTGCCAGCAGCTCCCAAGCGACAGGGGGACACGGGGGGGGGCAATTCAATCAGCCCCAGCATTTT.

V usage is TRBV10-3 and J usage is TRBJ1-5; 7 bases agree with TRBD1. CDR1 is ENHRY, CDR2 SYGVKD, per germline. The V gene end was trimmed by 10 bases and the J gene end by 4 bases; junction bases not matched to a gene: 10. The CDR3 has 14 residues. The CDR3 region has the DNA TGTGCCACCCAAACCGGGACAGCGAATCAGCCCCAGCATTTT. Encoded protein: CATQTGTANQPQHF.

With regard to this clone: The same CDR3 arises from other DNA sequences in this sample as well. This chain joins TRBV18 and TRBJ2-7, with D possibly being TRBD1 (6 bases). V was shortened by 6 bases and J by 5 bases, with 11 bases between the two germline ends. CDR3 length equals 12 residues. In germline, CDR1 is KGHSH, CDR2 LQKENI. The CDR3 loop is CASSQDRNEQYF. The CDR3 nucleotides are TGTGCCAGCTCCCAAGACAGGAACGAGCAGTACTTC.

The table lists this clone with a few counts. This chain joins TRBV28 and TRBJ1-3; the match to TRBD1 covers 7 bases. With 6 bases clipped from V and 5 bases from J, the junction kept 7 bases outside the gene matches. This CDR3 has 14 amino acids. CDR1 MDHEN and CDR2 SYDVKM come from the germline V gene. This CDR3 reads CASSPGDSRNTIYF. The CDR3 DNA reads TGTGCCAGCAGCCCAGGGGACAGCAGAAACACCATATATTTT.

A few counts support this clone. V usage is TRBV5-1 and J usage is TRBJ2-3; 11 nucleotides align to TRBD2. The J segment lost 0 bases and the V segment lost 3 bases, leaving 9 bases of the junction unmatched. Germline CDR1 and CDR2: SGHRS and YFSETQ. The CDR3 is made up of 18 amino acids. The CDR3 protein is CASSSGLAAPTSTDTQYF. DNA for the CDR3: TGCGCCAGCAGCTCGGGACTAGCGGCCCCCACCAGCACAGATACGCAGTATTTT.

This chain uses TRBV11-2 with TRBJ2-1, with 9 nucleotides matching TRBD1. V was clipped by 6 bases and J by 7 bases; unmatched bases: 10. CDR1 and CDR2 (germline): SGHAT, FQNNGV. This CDR3 has 15 amino acids. For the CDR3, the DNA is TGTGCCAGCAGGTTACGGGACAGGGCCGGGAATGAGCAGTTCTTC. Translation: CASRLRDRAGNEQFF.

The rearrangement links TRBV25-1 to TRBJ1-6; 7 bases map to TRBD1. CDR3 length: 15 residues. Germline V lookup: CDR1 MGHDK, CDR2 SYGVNS. V lost 3 bases and J lost 7; bases outside the gene matches: 6. DNA for the CDR3: TGTGCCAGCAGTGATATGACAGGGACGAATTCACCCCTCCACTTT. It specifies CASSDMTGTNSPLHF. The whole variable domain, remainder taken from reference TRBV25-1 and TRBJ1-6, is EADIYQTPRYLVIGTGKKITLECSQTMGHDKMYWYQQDPGMELHLIHYSYGVNSTEKGDLSSESTVSRIRTEHFPLTLESARPSHTSQYLCASSDMTGTNSPLHFGNGTRLTVT.